The 29 T cell receptor beta chains presented below share a single source sample, sequenced in a study of T cell responses to AZD1222 COVID-19 vaccine. The repertoire was sequenced with immunoSEQ multiplex PCR; TCRdb's copy has only in-frame clones and lacks some. The sample holds tens of thousands of clones, approximately 79% seen once. Sequenced here: peripheral blood, sampled on day 0 of MenACWY control vaccination. The receptors stem from an adult in good health.

This chain connects TRBV7-9 to TRBJ1-1; 8 nucleotides agree with TRBD1. The CDR3 runs 14 residues. From germline, CDR1 is SEHNR and CDR2 FQNEAQ (reference sequence). Trimming cost V 3 bases and J 1 base; bases outside gene matches: 1. The CDR3 sequence: CASSFGQGNTEAFF. In DNA, the CDR3 is TGTGCCAGCAGCTTCGGACAGGGGAACACTGAAGCTTTCTTT.

The chain uses TRBV6-6 and TRBJ2-1, with D maybe TRBD2 (5 bases). CDR3 length: 16 amino acids. The V gene lost 2 bases and the J gene lost 8 bases, with 19 bases spanning the gap. The germline CDR1 and CDR2 sequences are MNHNY and SVGAGI (reference sequence). CDR3 nucleotides: TGTGCCAGCAGTTACAACCTCCGGCAAAGAGGGCATGAGCAGTTCTTC. The encoded protein is CASSYNLRQRGHEQFF.

In the case of this clone: The same CDR3 can be traced to other DNA sequences in this sample. The gene calls are TRBV19 and TRBJ1-1; unclear D gene. Germline-derived CDR1 and CDR2 are LNHDA and SQIVND (reference sequence). The V end was cut by 3 bases, the J end by 1 base, with 6 bases between. This CDR3 comprises 13 residues. CDR3 bases: TGTGCCAGTAGTATGTCAGGGAACACTGAAGCTTTCTTT. It encodes CASSMSGNTEAFF.

The rearrangement links TRBV18 to TRBJ1-5; TRBD1 agrees at 9 bases. V trimming: 5 bases; J trimming: 1 base; junction bases outside the gene matches: 3. The CDR3 runs to 15 residues. From germline, CDR1 is KGHSH and CDR2 LQKENI. The CDR3 loop reads CASSSTGGSNQPQHF. CDR3 nucleotides: TGTGCCAGCTCATCGACAGGGGGAAGCAATCAGCCCCAGCATTTT. Variable domain in full (rest from reference TRBV18 and TRBJ1-5): NAGVMQNPRHLVRRRGQEARLRCSPMKGHSHVYWYRQLPEEGLKFMVYLQKENIIDESGMPKERFSAEFPKEGPSILRIQQVVRGDSAAYFCASSSTGGSNQPQHFGDGTRLSIL.

The chain has TRBV25-1 and TRBJ1-6, with D perhaps TRBD1 (6 bases). CDR3 length equals 14 residues. V shed 7 bases and J shed 4 bases, with 11 bases lying between them. Looked up from germline, CDR1 is MGHDK and CDR2 is SYGVNS. The CDR3 loop reads CASTGGTYNSPLHF. The CDR3 region has the DNA TGTGCCAGCACCGGCGGGACATATAATTCACCCCTCCACTTT.

The table lists this clone with a count of one. The genes are TRBV3-1 (or the pseudogene TRBV3-2) and TRBJ2-1; D is uncertain. V was clipped by 0 bases and J by 5 bases, with 14 bases between them. Germline V lookup: CDR1 LGHDT, CDR2 YNNKEL (reference sequence). The CDR3 totals 16 residues. The CDR3 is CASSQDLYRQDNEQFF. The CDR3 nucleotides are TGTGCCAGCAGCCAAGACCTTTATAGGCAGGACAATGAGCAGTTCTTC.

The V and J genes are TRBV9 and TRBJ1-1, with 7 bases that match TRBD1. After removal of 0 bases from V and 9 bases from J, the junction contained 5 bases not matched to a gene. Germline V gives CDR1 SGDLS, CDR2 YYNGEE. This CDR3 comprises 13 residues. CDR3 residues: CASSVDQGGKAFF. The CDR3 DNA follows: TGTGCCAGCAGCGTAGATCAGGGGGGAAAAGCTTTCTTT.

V and J are TRBV7-9 and TRBJ2-7, with a possible D match to TRBD2 (5 bases). The CDR3 runs 16 residues. V was clipped by 4 bases and J by 4 bases, with 20 bases between them. CDR1 and CDR2 from the germline V gene are SEHNR and FQNEAQ (reference sequence). The CDR3 here is CASSSLSLRRPYEQYV. CDR3 nucleotide sequence: TGTGCCAGCAGCTCCTTAAGTCTTAGGAGGCCTTACGAGCAGTACGTC.

The chain employs TRBV6-5 and TRBJ1-2; 7 bases are shared with TRBD1. Per germline, CDR1 MNHEY and CDR2 SVGAGI. The V gene end was trimmed by 4 bases and the J gene end by 7 bases; junction bases not matched to a gene: 9. CDR3 length equals 14 residues. The CDR3 region is CASSFRQGPGGYTF. CDR3 coding DNA: TGTGCCAGCAGTTTCCGACAGGGCCCCGGTGGCTACACCTTC.

V usage is TRBV30 and J usage is TRBJ1-2; D perhaps matches TRBD1 (6 bases). Deletions cut 1 base from V and 0 bases from J, with 18 bases between. The CDR3 contains 17 residues. Germline CDR1 GTSNPN, CDR2 SVGIG (reference sequence). This chain's CDR3 is CAWSDPTWGATNYGYTF. DNA of the CDR3: TGTGCCTGGAGTGACCCAACTTGGGGGGCGACTAACTATGGCTACACCTTC.

This chain connects TRBV5-6 to TRBJ1-2, with D tentatively TRBD1 (5 bases). Germline CDR1 reads SGHDT; CDR2 reads YYEEEE. Trimming removed 1 base from V and 2 bases from J, with 9 bases in between. The length of the CDR3 is 14 residues. The CDR3 DNA reads as TGTGCCAGCAGCTTGAATCAGGGAAACTATGGCTACACCTTC. Translating gives CASSLNQGNYGYTF.

The chain joins TRBV7-3 to TRBJ2-7; weak D call: TRBD1 (8 bases). Germline CDR1 and CDR2: SGHTA and FQGTGA. CDR3 size: 19 residues. Between the trimmed V and J ends, which lost 1 base and 0 bases, there was a span of 22 bases. Written as DNA, the CDR3 is TGTGCCAGCAGCTTAAAGCGGACAGGGAGGGTCTTGCGCTCCTACGAGCAGTACGTC. Encoded protein: CASSLKRTGRVLRSYEQYV.

This chain connects TRBV28 to TRBJ2-7; TRBD1 matches 11 bases. The CDR3 extends over 16 amino acids. V was pared by 6 bases and J by 0 bases, with 7 bases of the junction left unmatched. Germline V gene data show CDR1 as MDHEN and CDR2 as SYDVKM. CDR3 region: CASSPGQGGSSYEQYF. DNA of the CDR3: TGTGCCAGCAGCCCGGGACAGGGGGGGAGCTCCTACGAGCAGTACTTC.

This clone was recorded once. V is TRBV7-9 and J is TRBJ2-7; D remains ambiguous. Germline CDR1 is SEHNR and CDR2 is FQNEAQ (reference sequence). V was pared by 5 bases and J by 7 bases, with 12 bases between. CDR3 length equals 12 residues. CDR3: CASSLDNREQYV. The CDR3 nucleotides read TGTGCCAGCAGCCTAGACAATCGGGAGCAGTACGTC.

The chain recombines TRBV18 with TRBJ2-7, with no clear D. Germline V gene lookup returns CDR1 KGHSH and CDR2 LQKENI. Trimming removed 3 bases from V and 4 bases from J, with 13 bases in between. This CDR3 is 14 amino acids long. CDR3 coding DNA: TGTGCCAGCTCACCTACGGGCGGAAATTACGAGCAGTACTTC. Its translation is CASSPTGGNYEQYF.

The chain combines TRBV27 with TRBJ1-3; perhaps TRBD1 as D (5 bases). Trimming cost V 2 bases and J 0 bases, with 11 bases left between them. The germline V gene encodes CDR1 MNHEY and CDR2 SMNVEV (reference sequence). This CDR3 is 16 amino acids long. The CDR3 sequence: CASSLRTPYSGNTIYF. Here the CDR3 DNA reads TGTGCCAGCAGTTTAAGGACACCCTACTCTGGAAACACCATATATTTT.

The chain couples TRBV12-3 or TRBV12-4 to TRBJ2-2; D is unresolved. V was clipped by 1 base and J by 7 bases, with 7 bases between them. This CDR3 region has 13 residues. The CDR3 DNA reads TGTGCCAGCAGTTTAGACTGGAACGGGGAGCTGTTTTTT. It yields the protein CASSLDWNGELFF.

V usage is TRBV6-1 and J usage is TRBJ1-2; D ambiguous. V gave up 1 base and J gave up 8 bases, with 11 bases separating them. The CDR3 loop spans 13 amino acids. Germline V CDR1 and CDR2: MNHNS, SASEGT. The CDR3, as DNA: TGTGCCAGCAGTGAAGGACACCTCGGAGGCTACACCTTC. As protein: CASSEGHLGGYTF.

The rearrangement uses TRBV7-8 and TRBJ2-1; 10 bases map to TRBD1. The CDR3 sequence is 19 residues long. Germline loops: CDR1 SGHVS, CDR2 FQNEAQ. V dropped 5 bases and J dropped 0; count of bases not matched to a gene: 13. Here the CDR3 reads CASSARQGAGVGSYNEQFF. The CDR3 DNA reads TGTGCCAGCAGCGCCCGACAGGGGGCGGGAGTAGGCTCCTACAATGAGCAGTTCTTC.

This rearrangement joins TRBV15 to TRBJ1-3; D might be TRBD1 (6 bases). The germline V and J ends were trimmed by 5 bases and 0 bases, with 11 bases remaining between them. This CDR3 contains 15 residues. CDR1 LNHNV and CDR2 YYDKDF come from the germline V gene (reference sequence). CDR3 sequence (DNA): TGTGCCACCAGCCTCCGACAGGCCTCTGGAAACACCATATATTTT. Protein: CATSLRQASGNTIYF.

This chain connects TRBV28 to TRBJ2-1; D perhaps matches TRBD1 (6 bases). The CDR3 totals 18 residues. The ends were cut back, 2 bases at V and 6 bases at J, with 23 bases in the middle. Looked up from germline, CDR1 is MDHEN and CDR2 is SYDVKM. CDR3 region: CASSLGRSRRTDFNEQFF. The CDR3 bases are TGTGCCAGCAGTTTAGGTAGGAGTCGGCGGACAGATTTCAATGAGCAGTTCTTC.

This clone was seen more than once but under ten times. The V and J genes are TRBV2 and TRBJ1-4; 7 nucleotides match TRBD1. Germline-derived CDR1 and CDR2 are SNHLY and FYNNEI. This CDR3 is built from 15 residues. V lost 4 bases to trimming and J lost 7 bases; unmatched junction nucleotides: 9. The CDR3 DNA sequence: TGTGCCAGCAGTGGGCCCGGGACAGACCGTGAAAAACTGTTTTTT. Protein sequence: CASSGPGTDREKLFF.

The chain recombines TRBV7-6 with TRBJ1-2, with 7 bases that match TRBD1. The CDR3 runs 15 residues. Unmatched junction bases numbered 6, after V lost 5 bases and J lost 0 bases. Germline V gene lookup returns CDR1 SGHVS and CDR2 FNYEAQ. CDR3 DNA: TGTGCCAGCAGCCCTCAGGGGGGAGCTAACTATGGCTACACCTTC. Translation: CASSPQGGANYGYTF.

The chain recombines TRBV29-1 with TRBJ2-5, with 8 bases fitting TRBD2. Germline V lookup: CDR1 SQVTM, CDR2 ANQGSEA. J lost 5 bases, V lost 2 bases, and 7 bases had no gene match. This CDR3 is 14 amino acids long. The CDR3 protein is CSVELSGGKETQYF. CDR3 DNA sequence: TGCAGCGTTGAACTATCGGGGGGGAAGGAGACCCAGTACTTC.

The chain recombines TRBV2 with TRBJ1-5, with D uncertain. V gave up 8 bases and J gave up 0 bases, with 11 bases separating them. The CDR3 loop spans 14 amino acids. The germline CDR1 and CDR2 sequences are SNHLY and FYNNEI. DNA for the CDR3: TGTGCCAGCGCCGCGGTAAATAGCAATCAGCCCCAGCATTTT. This sequence encodes CASAAVNSNQPQHF. Full variable domain (missing parts from reference TRBV2 and TRBJ1-5): EPEVTQTPSHQVTQMGQEVILRCVPISNHLYFYWYRQILGQKVEFLVSFYNNEISEKSEIFDDQFSVERPDGSNFTLKIRSTKLEDSAMYFCASAAVNSNQPQHFGDGTRLSIL.

This chain joins TRBV3-1 (or the pseudogene TRBV3-2) and TRBJ2-5, with D tentatively TRBD2 (5 bases). The CDR3 loop spans 14 amino acids. V lost 2 bases and J lost 3, with 10 bases in between. Germline lookup yields CDR1 LGHDT and CDR2 YNNKEL (reference sequence). This CDR3 reads CASSQTAVEETQYF. DNA of the CDR3: TGTGCCAGCAGCCAAACAGCGGTAGAAGAGACCCAGTACTTC.

The CDR3, as DNA: TGTGCCAGCAGTTCAGGGCGAACAGATACGCAGTATTTT. Its protein product is CASSSGRTDTQYF. This rearrangement joins TRBV2 to TRBJ2-3; TRBD1 is a possible D gene (5 bases). The CDR3 extends over 13 amino acids. Trimming took 5 bases from V and 3 from J, leaving 9 bases between them. CDR1 and CDR2 from the germline V gene are SNHLY and FYNNEI. The complete variable domain, with remaining parts taken from reference TRBV2 and TRBJ2-3, reads EPEVTQTPSHQVTQMGQEVILRCVPISNHLYFYWYRQILGQKVEFLVSFYNNEISEKSEIFDDQFSVERPDGSNFTLKIRSTKLEDSAMYFCASSSGRTDTQYFGPGTRLTVL.

The CDR3 reads CASSYRRRWNEQFF. The CDR3 bases are TGTGCCAGCAGTTACAGGAGGCGATGGAATGAGCAGTTCTTC. The rearrangement links TRBV6-5 to TRBJ2-1; TRBD2 might be the D (5 bases). The CDR3 covers 14 residues. Trimming removed 2 bases at V and 7 bases at J, with 12 bases between. The germline CDR1 and CDR2 sequences are MNHEY and SVGAGI.

This chain uses TRBV7-6 with TRBJ1-1, with D hard to call. The CDR3 extends over 15 amino acids. Germline CDR1 reads SGHVS; CDR2 reads FNYEAQ. Trimming took off 5 bases at V and 4 bases at J, with 17 bases between the two ends. CDR3 loop: CASSPRRGWGTEAFF. The DNA for the CDR3 is TGTGCCAGCAGCCCCCGCCGGGGATGGGGCACTGAAGCTTTCTTT.